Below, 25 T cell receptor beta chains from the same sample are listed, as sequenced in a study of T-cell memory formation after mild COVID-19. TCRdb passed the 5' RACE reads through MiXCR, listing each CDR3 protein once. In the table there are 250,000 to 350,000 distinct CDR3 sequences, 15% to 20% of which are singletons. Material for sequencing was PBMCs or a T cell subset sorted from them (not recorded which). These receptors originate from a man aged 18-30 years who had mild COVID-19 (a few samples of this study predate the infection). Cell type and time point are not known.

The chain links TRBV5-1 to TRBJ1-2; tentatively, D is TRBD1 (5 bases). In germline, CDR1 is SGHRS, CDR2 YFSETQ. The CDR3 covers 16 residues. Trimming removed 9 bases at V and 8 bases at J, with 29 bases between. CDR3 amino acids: CATKQEEKGETEGYTF. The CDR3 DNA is TGCGCCACCAAGCAGGAGGAGAAAGGGGAAACGGAAGGCTACACCTTC.

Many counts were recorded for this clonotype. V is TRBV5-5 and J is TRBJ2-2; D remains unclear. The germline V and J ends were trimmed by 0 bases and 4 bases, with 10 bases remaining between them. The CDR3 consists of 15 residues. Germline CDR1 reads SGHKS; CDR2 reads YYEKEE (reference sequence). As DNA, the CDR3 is TGTGCCAGCAGCTTGGCTTGGGGATCCACCGGGGAGCTGTTTTTT. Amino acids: CASSLAWGSTGELFF.

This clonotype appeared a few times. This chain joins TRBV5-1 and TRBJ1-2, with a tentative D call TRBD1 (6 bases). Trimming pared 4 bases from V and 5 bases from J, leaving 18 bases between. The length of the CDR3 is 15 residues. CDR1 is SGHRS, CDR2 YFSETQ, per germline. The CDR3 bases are TGCGCCAGCAGCCTGGACAGTGGAGGATATTATGGCTACACCTTC. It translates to CASSLDSGGYYGYTF. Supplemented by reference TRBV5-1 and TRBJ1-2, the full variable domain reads KAGVTQTPRYLIKTRGQQVTLSCSPISGHRSVSWYQQTPGQGLQFLFEYFSETQRNKGNFPGRFSGRQFSNSRSEMNVSTLELGDSALYLCASSLDSGGYYGYTFGSGTRLTVV.

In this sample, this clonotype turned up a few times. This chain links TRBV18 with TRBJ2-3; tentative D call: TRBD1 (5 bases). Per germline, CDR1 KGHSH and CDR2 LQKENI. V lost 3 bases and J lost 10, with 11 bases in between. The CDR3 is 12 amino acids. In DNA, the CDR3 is TGTGCCAGCTCACCGCAAGGGGATTCGCAGTATTTT. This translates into CASSPQGDSQYF.

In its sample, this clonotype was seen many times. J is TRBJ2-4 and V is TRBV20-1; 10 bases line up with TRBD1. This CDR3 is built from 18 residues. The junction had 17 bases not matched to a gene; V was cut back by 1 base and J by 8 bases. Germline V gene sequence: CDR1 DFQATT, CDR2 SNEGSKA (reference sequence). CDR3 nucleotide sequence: TGCAGTGCTAGAGCCCTCGGAGGGGACAGGGGTAGAATGGACATTCAGTACTTC. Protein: CSARALGGDRGRMDIQYF.

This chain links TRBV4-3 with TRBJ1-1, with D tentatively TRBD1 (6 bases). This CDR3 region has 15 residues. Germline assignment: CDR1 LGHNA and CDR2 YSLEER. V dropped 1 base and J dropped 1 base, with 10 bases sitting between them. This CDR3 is CASSQGPGANTEAFF. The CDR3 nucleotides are TGCGCCAGCAGCCAAGGTCCGGGGGCGAACACTGAAGCTTTCTTT.

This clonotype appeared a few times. The CDR3 reads CASSQETFQNIQYF. The CDR3 nucleotides read TGTGCCAGCAGCCAAGAAACGTTCCAAAACATTCAGTACTTC. The chain employs TRBV4-2 and TRBJ2-4; D not certain. CDR1 is LGHNA and CDR2 is YNFKEQ in the germline V gene. With 0 bases removed from V and 5 bases from J, the gap between germline ends came to 8 bases. This CDR3 comprises 14 residues.

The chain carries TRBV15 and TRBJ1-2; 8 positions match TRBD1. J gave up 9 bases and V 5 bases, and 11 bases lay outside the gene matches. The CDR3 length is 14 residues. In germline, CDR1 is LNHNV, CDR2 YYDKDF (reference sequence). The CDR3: CATSGTGSSYRYTF. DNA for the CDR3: TGTGCCACCAGCGGGACAGGCTCATCTTATCGCTACACCTTC.

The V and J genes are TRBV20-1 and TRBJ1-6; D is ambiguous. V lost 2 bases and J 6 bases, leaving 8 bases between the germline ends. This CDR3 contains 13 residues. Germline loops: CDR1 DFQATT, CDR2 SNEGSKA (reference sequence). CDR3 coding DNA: TGCAGTGCTAGATCGCTGATTAATTCACCCCTCCACTTT. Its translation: CSARSLINSPLHF.

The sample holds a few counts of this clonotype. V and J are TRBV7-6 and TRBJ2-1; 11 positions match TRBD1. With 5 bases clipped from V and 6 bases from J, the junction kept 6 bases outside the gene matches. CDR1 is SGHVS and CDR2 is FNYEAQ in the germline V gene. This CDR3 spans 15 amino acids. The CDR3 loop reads CASSRGQGAGNEQFF. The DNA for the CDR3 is TGTGCCAGCAGCCGCGGACAGGGGGCTGGCAATGAGCAGTTCTTC.

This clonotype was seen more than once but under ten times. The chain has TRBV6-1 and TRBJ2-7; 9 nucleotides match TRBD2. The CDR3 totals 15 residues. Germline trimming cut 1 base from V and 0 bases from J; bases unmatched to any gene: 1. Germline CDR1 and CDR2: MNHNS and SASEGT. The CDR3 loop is CASSEDSGSSYEQYV. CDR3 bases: TGTGCCAGCAGTGAAGATAGCGGGAGCTCCTACGAGCAGTACGTC.

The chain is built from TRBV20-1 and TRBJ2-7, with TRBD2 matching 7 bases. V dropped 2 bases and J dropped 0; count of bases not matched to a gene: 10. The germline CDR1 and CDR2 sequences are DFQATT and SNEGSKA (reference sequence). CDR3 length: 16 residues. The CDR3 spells CSARNPDRGVSYEQYF. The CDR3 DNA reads TGCAGTGCTAGAAACCCAGACCGGGGGGTCTCCTACGAGCAGTACTTC.

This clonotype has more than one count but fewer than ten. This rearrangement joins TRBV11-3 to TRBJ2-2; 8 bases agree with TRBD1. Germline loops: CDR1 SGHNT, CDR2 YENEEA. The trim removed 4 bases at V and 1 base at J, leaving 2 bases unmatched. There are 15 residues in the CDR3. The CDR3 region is CASSYDRGNTGELFF. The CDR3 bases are TGTGCCAGCAGCTACGACAGGGGGAACACCGGGGAGCTGTTTTTT.

The CDR3 bases are TGTGCCAGCAGCTTCGGACAGGGGGGGTTTTTCGAGCAGTACTTC. Encoded protein: CASSFGQGGFFEQYF. The chain carries TRBV7-8 and TRBJ2-7; 10 nucleotides agree with TRBD1. After removal of 3 bases from V and 6 bases from J, the junction contained 8 bases not matched to a gene. The CDR3 runs to 15 residues. CDR1 SGHVS and CDR2 FQNEAQ come from the germline V gene. The full variable domain, rest sourced from reference TRBV7-8 and TRBJ2-7, is GAGVSQSPRYKVAKRGQDVALRCDPISGHVSLFWYQQALGQGPEFLTYFQNEAQLDKSGLPSDRFFAERPEGSVSTLKIQRTQQEDSAVYLCASSFGQGGFFEQYFGPGTRLTVT.

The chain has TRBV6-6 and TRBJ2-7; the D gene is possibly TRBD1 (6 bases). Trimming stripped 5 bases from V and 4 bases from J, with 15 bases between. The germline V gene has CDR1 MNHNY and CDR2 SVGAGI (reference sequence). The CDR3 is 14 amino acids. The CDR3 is CASSNREIKYEQYV. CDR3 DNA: TGTGCCAGCAGTAACAGGGAGATTAAATACGAGCAGTACGTC.

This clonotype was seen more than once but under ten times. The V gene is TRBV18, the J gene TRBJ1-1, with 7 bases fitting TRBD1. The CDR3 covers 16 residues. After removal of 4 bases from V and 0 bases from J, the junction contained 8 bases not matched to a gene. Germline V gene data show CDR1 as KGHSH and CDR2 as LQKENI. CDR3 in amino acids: CASSQGATTMNTEAFF. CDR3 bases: TGTGCCAGCTCACAGGGGGCGACCACTATGAACACTGAAGCTTTCTTT.

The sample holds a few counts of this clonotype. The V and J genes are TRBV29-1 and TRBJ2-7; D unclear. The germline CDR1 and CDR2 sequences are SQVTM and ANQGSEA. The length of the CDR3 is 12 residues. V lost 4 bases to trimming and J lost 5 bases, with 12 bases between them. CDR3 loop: CSVVGRENEQYV. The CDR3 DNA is TGCAGCGTTGTAGGTAGGGAAAACGAGCAGTACGTC.

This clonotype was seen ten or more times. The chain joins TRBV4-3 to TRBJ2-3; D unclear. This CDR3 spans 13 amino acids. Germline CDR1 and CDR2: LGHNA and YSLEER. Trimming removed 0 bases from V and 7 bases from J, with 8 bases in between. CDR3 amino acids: CASSQDRHHTQYF. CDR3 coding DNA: TGCGCCAGCAGCCAAGATCGTCACCATACGCAGTATTTT.

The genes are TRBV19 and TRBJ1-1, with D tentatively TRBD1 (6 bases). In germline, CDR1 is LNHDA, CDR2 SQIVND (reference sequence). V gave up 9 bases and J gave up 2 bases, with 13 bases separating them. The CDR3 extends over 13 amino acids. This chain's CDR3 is CASRTVLNTEAFF. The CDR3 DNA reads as TGTGCCAGCAGGACAGTGCTTAACACTGAAGCTTTCTTT.

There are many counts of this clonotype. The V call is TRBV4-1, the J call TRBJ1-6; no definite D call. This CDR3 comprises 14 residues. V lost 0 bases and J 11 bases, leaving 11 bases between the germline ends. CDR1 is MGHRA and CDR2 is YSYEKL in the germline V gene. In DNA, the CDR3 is TGCGCCAGCAGCCAAGATCTCGGTATTACACCCCTCCACTTT. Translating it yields CASSQDLGITPLHF.

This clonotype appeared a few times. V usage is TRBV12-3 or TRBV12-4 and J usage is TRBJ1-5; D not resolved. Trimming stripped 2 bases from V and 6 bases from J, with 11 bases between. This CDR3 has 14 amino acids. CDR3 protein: CASSLLGIGQPQHF. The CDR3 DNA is TGTGCCAGCAGTTTATTAGGGATCGGTCAGCCCCAGCATTTT.

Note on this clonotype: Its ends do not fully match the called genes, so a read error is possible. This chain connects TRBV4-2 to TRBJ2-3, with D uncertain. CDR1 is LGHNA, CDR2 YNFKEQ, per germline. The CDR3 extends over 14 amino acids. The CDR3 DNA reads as TGCGCCAGCAGCTACTCTCAGGAGCCAGATACGCAGTATTTT. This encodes CASSYSQEPDTQYF.

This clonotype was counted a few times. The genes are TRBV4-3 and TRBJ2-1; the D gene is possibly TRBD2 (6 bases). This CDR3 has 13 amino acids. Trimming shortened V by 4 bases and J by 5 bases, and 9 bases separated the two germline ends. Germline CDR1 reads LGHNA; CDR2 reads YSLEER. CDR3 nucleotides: TGCGCCAGCAGCCCGGGACTCGACAATGAGCAGTTCTTC. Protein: CASSPGLDNEQFF.

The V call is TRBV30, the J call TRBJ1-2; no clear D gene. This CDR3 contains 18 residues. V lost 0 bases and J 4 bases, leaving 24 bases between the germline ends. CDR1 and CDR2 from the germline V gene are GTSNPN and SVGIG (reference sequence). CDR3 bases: TGTGCCTGGAGTGTTCTCGGCGGGATGGGGATGAGCGTCTATGGCTACACCTTC. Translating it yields CAWSVLGGMGMSVYGYTF.

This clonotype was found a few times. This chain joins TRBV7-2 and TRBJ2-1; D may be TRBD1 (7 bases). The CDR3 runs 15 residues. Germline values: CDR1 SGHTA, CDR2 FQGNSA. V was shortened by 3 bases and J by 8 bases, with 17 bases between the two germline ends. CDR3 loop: CASSFYRGGGHEQFF. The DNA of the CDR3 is TGTGCCAGCAGCTTCTACAGGGGAGGTGGGCATGAGCAGTTCTTC.